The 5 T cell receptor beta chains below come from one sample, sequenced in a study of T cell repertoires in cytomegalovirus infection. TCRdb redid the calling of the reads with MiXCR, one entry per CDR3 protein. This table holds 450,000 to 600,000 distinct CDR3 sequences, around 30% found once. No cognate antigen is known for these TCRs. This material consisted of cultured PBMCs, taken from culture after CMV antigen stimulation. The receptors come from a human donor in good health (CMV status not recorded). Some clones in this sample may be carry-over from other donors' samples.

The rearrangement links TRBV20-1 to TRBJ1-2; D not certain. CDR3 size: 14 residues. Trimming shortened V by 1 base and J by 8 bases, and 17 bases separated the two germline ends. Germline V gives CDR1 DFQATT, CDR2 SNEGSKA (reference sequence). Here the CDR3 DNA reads TGCAGTGCTAGAGCAACCGGGCCCTTACCCGGCTACACCTTC. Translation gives CSARATGPLPGYTF.

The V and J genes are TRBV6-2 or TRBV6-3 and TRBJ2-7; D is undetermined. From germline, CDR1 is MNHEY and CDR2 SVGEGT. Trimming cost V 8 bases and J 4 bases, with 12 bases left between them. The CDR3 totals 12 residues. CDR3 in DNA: TGTGCCAGCGGTTCGTTAGGGTACGAGCAGTACGTC. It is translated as CASGSLGYEQYV.

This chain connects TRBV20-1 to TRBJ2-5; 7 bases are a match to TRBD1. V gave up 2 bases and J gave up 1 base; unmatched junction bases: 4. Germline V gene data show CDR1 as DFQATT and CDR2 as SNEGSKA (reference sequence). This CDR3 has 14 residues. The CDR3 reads CSARPGTAQETQYF. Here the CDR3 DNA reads TGCAGTGCTAGACCCGGGACAGCCCAAGAGACCCAGTACTTC.

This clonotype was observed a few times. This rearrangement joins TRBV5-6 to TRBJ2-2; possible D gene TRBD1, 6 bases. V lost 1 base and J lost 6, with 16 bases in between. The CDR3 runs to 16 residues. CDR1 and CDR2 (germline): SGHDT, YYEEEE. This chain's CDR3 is CASSLSGTGYSGELFF. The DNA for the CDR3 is TGTGCCAGCAGCTTGAGTGGTACAGGGTATTCCGGGGAGCTGTTTTTT. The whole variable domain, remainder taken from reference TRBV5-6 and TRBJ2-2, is DAGVTQSPTHLIKTRGQQVTLRCSPKSGHDTVSWYQQALGQGPQFIFQYYEEEERQRGNFPDRFSGHQFPNYSSELNVNALLLGDSALYLCASSLSGTGYSGELFFGEGSRLTVL.

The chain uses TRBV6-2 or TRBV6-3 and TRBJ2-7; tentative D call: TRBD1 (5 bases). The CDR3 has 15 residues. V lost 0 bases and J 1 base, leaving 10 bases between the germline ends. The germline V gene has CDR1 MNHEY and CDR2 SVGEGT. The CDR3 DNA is TGTGCCAGCAGTTACTCGGGGCCGGCGTCCTACGAGCAGTACTTC. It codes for CASSYSGPASYEQYF.